The 16 T cell receptor delta chains reported below all come from one sample, sequenced in a study of gammadelta T cells in human blood. TCRdb reprocessed the RT-PCR reads through CATT. The sample records hundreds of delta-chain clones, around 45% being singletons. Sequences were obtained from Vgamma9Vdelta2 gamma-delta T cells from infant blood. The receptors derive from a human donor.

The sample holds one count of this clone. TCRdb has a much larger clone's protein, which differs at residue 10 from the translation of this DNA, likely because of a read error; what is shown is the protein translated from the DNA. The V call is TRDV2, the J call TRDJ3, with TRDD3 identical over 9 bases. No J segment appears in TCRdb, so it was assigned here by matching the sequence to germline. Trimming cost V 0 bases and J 0 bases; bases outside gene matches: 5. Germline V CDR1 and CDR2: GEAIGNYY, EKD. The CDR3 runs 19 residues. The CDR3 is CACDTVLGDASWDTRQMFF. CDR3 nucleotide sequence: TGTGCCTGTGACACCGTCCTGGGGGATGCCTCCTGGGACACCCGACAGATGTTTTTC.

The count of this clone is one. A read error is likely here: a far larger clone is one base away. Within the sample, other DNA sequences also encode this same CDR3. The gene calls are TRDV2 and TRDJ3; TRDD3 agrees at 12 bases. TCRdb carries no J gene annotation; the J gene was assigned here by matching the DNA with germline. V trimming: 1 base; J trimming: 4 bases; junction bases outside the gene matches: 13. The CDR3 is 21 amino acids. Germline V CDR1 and CDR2: GEAIGNYY, EKD. CDR3 nucleotides: TGTGCCTGTGACACGTGGTCTGGGGGATACGGGAGCTCATGGGACACCCGACAGATGTTTTTC. This translates into CACDTWSGGYGSSWDTRQMFF.

A note on this clone: This DNA's translation and the protein TCRdb lists, from a much larger clone, do not match at residue 17, likely due to a read error; the protein shown is translated from the DNA. The chain couples TRDV2 to TRDJ3, with TRDD3 identical over 11 bases. Germline V gene lookup returns CDR1 GEAIGNYY and CDR2 EKD. This CDR3 is built from 19 residues. The CDR3 sequence is CACDTVLGDTSWDTRQIFF. DNA for the CDR3: TGTGCCTGTGACACCGTCCTGGGGGATACCTCCTGGGACACCCGACAGATTTTTTTC.

This sequence joins TRDV2 and TRDJ3; TRDD3 matches at 8 bases. No J gene is reported in TCRdb; it was inferred here by comparing the DNA with germline. The CDR3 loop spans 18 amino acids. Germline V gives CDR1 GEAIGNYY, CDR2 EKD. The trim removed 3 bases at V and 0 bases at J, leaving 6 bases unmatched. CDR3 DNA: TGTGCCTGTGACGCGTCCTGGGGGAGCTCCTGGGACACCCGACAGATGTTTTTC. Protein: CACDASWGSSWDTRQMFF.

Points on this clone: This DNA's translation and the protein TCRdb lists, from a much larger clone, do not match at residue 7, likely due to a read error; the protein shown is translated from the DNA. The J gene is TRDJ3, the V gene TRDV2; 7 bases fit TRDD3. Here the J gene was assigned by germline matching of the DNA, as TCRdb has none. This CDR3 has 19 amino acids. J lost 0 bases, V lost 0 bases, and 7 bases had no gene match. From germline, CDR1 is GEAIGNYY and CDR2 EKD. The CDR3 region is CACDTACWGNSWDTRQMFF. CDR3 sequence (DNA): TGTGCCTGTGACACCGCTTGTTGGGGGAACTCCTGGGACACCCGACAGATGTTTTTC.

With respect to this clone: With a far larger clone one base away, a read error is the likely cause. The chain is built from TRDV2 and TRDJ3, with TRDD3 identical over 12 bases. In the absence of a J gene in TCRdb, the DNA was matched to germline to assign it here. Per germline, CDR1 GEAIGNYY and CDR2 EKD. The length of the CDR3 is 18 residues. In nucleotides, the CDR3 is TGTGCCCGTGACACTGGGGGATACAACTCCTGGGACACCCGACAGATGTTTTTC. Translated: CARDTGGYNSWDTRQMFF.

Worth noting for this clone: The protein given by TCRdb reflects a much larger clone and differs at residue 17 from this DNA's translation, likely from a read error; the protein shown is the DNA's translation. The rearrangement joins TRDV2 to TRDJ3; 12 nucleotides match TRDD3. The J gene, missing from TCRdb, was assigned here through DNA to germline matching. CDR1 and CDR2 from the germline V gene are GEAIGNYY and EKD. The CDR3 is 21 amino acids. The CDR3 loop reads CACDTWSGGYGSSWDTPQMFF. DNA for the CDR3: TGTGCCTGTGACACGTGGTCTGGGGGATACGGGAGCTCCTGGGACACCCCACAGATGTTTTTC.

This clone was picked up a small number of times. A far larger clone lies a single base away; this is likely a read error. The chain joins TRDV2 to TRDJ1, with 9 positions matching TRDD3. No J gene is reported in TCRdb; it was inferred here by comparing the DNA with germline. The CDR3 covers 14 residues. The germline V gene encodes CDR1 GEAIGNYY and CDR2 EKD. CDR3 sequence (DNA): TGTGCCTGTGACGTACTGGGGGACACCAATAAACTCATCTTT. Protein product: CACDVLGDTNKLIF.

Comments on this clone: This likely came from a read error, as a far larger clone is one base away. The identical CDR3 is also encoded by other nucleotide sequences in the sample. This chain links TRDV2 with TRDJ3, with 12 bases lining up with TRDD3. TCRdb gives no J gene; it was assigned here by matching the DNA to germline. This CDR3 spans 21 amino acids. The trim removed 1 base at V and 1 base at J, leaving 10 bases unmatched. Germline CDR1 and CDR2: GEAIGNYY and EKD. The CDR3 is CACDTWSGGYGSSWDTRQMFF. The DNA of the CDR3 is TGTGCCTGTGACACGTGGTCTGGGGGATACGGGAGTTCCTGGGACACCCGACAGATGTTTTTC.

The table lists this clone with a few counts. With only one base between it and a far larger clone, this is likely a read error. The same CDR3 can be traced to other DNA sequences in this sample. This sequence joins TRDV2 and TRDJ3; 7 nucleotides line up with TRDD3. TCRdb does not report a J gene; here it was assigned by matching the DNA to germline references. Germline V CDR1 and CDR2: GEAIGNYY, EKD. The CDR3 totals 19 residues. CDR3 sequence reads: CACDTAYWGNSWDTRQMFF. CDR3 bases: TGTGCCTGTGACACCGCTTATTGGGGGAACTCCTGGGACACCCGTCAGATGTTTTTC.

In the case of this clone: This likely reflects a read error, since a far larger clone is one base away. V usage is TRDV2 and J usage is TRDJ3; TRDD3 matches 12 bases. TCRdb lists no J gene, so it was determined here by aligning the DNA to germline. Germline V gene data show CDR1 as GEAIGNYY and CDR2 as EKD. This CDR3 contains 21 residues. This CDR3 reads CACDTWSGGYGSSWDARQMFF. The CDR3 nucleotides are TGTGCCTGTGACACGTGGTCTGGGGGATACGGGAGCTCCTGGGACGCCCGACAGATGTTTTTC.

This clone occurred once. TCRdb attributes to this sequence the protein of a much larger clone, which differs from the DNA translation at residue 14; a read error is likely, and the protein displayed is translated from the DNA. This chain links TRDV2 with TRDJ3, with 11 bases identical to TRDD3. TCRdb offers no J gene call, so here the DNA was matched to germline to obtain one. Germline V gives CDR1 GEAIGNYY, CDR2 EKD. The CDR3 extends over 19 amino acids. The CDR3: CACDTVLGDTSWDIRQMFF. The CDR3 bases are TGTGCCTGTGACACCGTCCTGGGGGATACCTCCTGGGACATCCGACAGATGTTTTTC.

In its sample, this clone was seen a few times. A read error is the likely source, as a far larger clone sits one nucleotide away. Other DNA variants within this sample encode the same CDR3. This rearrangement joins TRDV2 to TRDJ3, with 12 nucleotides matching TRDD3. Germline loops: CDR1 GEAIGNYY, CDR2 EKD. There are 18 residues in the CDR3. CDR3 sequence reads: CARDTGGYSSWDTRQMFF. The CDR3 DNA reads TGTGCTCGTGACACTGGGGGATACAGCTCCTGGGACACCCGACAGATGTTTTTC.

Remarks on this clone: This probably arose from a read error, given a far larger clone one base away. The chain couples TRDV2 to TRDJ3, with 11 bases fitting TRDD3. Germline loops: CDR1 GEAIGNYY, CDR2 EKD. There are 21 residues in the CDR3. J was trimmed by 0 bases and V by 3 bases; bases with no gene match: 12. The CDR3 bases are TGTGCCTGTGACGCGTGCTGGGGGATACCCCTTAGCTCCTGGGACACCCGACAGATGTTTTTC. Translating it yields CACDACWGIPLSSWDTRQMFF.

As concerns this clone: The TCRdb protein, from a much larger clone, departs from this DNA's translation at residue 19, likely by read error; the protein shown derives from the DNA. TRDV2 is the V gene, and the J gene was not called; the tabulated D call, TRDD3, remains unverified against the DNA. Germline CDR1 reads GEAIGNYY; CDR2 reads EKD. This CDR3 comprises 21 residues. The DNA for the CDR3 is TGTGCCTGTGACGCGTCCTGGGGGATACCTCAAAGCTCCTGGGACACCCGACAGTTGTTTTTC. Translated, it gives CACDASWGIPQSSWDTRQLFF.

By frequency in the sample, this clone is medium-sized. The V call is TRDV2, the J call TRDJ3, with TRDD3 matching 8 bases. The trim removed 3 bases at V and 0 bases at J, leaving 9 bases unmatched. The CDR3 has 19 amino acids. Germline-derived CDR1 and CDR2 are GEAIGNYY and EKD. CDR3 amino acids: CACDLLGASSSWDTRQMFF. The DNA of the CDR3 is TGTGCCTGTGACCTACTGGGGGCTTCTAGCTCCTGGGACACCCGACAGATGTTTTTC.